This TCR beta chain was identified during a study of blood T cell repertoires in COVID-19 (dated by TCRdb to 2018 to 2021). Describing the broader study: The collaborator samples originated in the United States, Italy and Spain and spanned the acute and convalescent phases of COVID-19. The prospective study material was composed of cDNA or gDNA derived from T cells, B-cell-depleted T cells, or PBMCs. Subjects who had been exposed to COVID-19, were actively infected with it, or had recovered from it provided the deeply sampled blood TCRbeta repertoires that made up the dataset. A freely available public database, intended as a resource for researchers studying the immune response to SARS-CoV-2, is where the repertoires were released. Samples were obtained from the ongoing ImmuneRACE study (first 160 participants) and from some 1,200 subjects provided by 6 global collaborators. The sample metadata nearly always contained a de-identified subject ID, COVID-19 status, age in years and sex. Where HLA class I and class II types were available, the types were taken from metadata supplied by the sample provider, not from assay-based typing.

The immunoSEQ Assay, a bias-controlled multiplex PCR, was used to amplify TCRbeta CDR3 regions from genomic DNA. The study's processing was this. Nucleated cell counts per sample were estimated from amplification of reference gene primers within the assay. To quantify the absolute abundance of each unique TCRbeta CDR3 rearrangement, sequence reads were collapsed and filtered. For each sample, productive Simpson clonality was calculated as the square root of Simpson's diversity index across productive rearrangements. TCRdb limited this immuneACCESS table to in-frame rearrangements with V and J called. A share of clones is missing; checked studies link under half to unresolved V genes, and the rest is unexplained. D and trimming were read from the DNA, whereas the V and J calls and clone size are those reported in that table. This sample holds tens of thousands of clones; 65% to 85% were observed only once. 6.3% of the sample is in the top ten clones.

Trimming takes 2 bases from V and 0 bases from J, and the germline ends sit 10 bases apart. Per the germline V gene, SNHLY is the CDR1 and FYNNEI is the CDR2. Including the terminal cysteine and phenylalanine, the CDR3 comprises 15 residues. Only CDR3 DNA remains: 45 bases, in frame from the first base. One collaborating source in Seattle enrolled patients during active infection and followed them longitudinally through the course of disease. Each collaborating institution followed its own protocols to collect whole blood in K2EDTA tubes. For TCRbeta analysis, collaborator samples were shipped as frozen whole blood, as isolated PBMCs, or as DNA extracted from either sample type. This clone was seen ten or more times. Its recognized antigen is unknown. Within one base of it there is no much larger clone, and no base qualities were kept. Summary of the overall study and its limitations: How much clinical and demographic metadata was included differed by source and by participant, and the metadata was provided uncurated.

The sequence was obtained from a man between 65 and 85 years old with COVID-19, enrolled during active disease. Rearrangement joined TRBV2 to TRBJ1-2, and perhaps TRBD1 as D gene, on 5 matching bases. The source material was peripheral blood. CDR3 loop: CASSERGRANYGYTF. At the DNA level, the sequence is TGTGCCAGCAGTGAACGAGGCAGGGCTAACTATGGCTACACCTTC.